This TCR beta chain stems from a study of persistence of HIV-infected CD4 T cells. Whole-study results and caveats: Degenerate expanded CDR3beta sequences were enriched among CMV- and Gag-responding cells. Within sorted populations, more oligoclonal TCRs accompanied more oligoclonal proviruses.

Turning to this clone: Its antigen remains unidentified.

Cells were stimulated with overlapping HIV-1 Gag 15-mer peptides. Sorted nonresponding memory CD4+ T cells were CD40L-negative, CD69-negative, CD45RO-high. Suppressive ART was started during chronic HIV-1 infection in these adults. Donors had CD4+ T cell counts above 400 cells/uL and were CMV-seropositive. The immunoSEQ assay was version 4, run in survey mode. Some clones are missing from TCRdb's copy, which holds only in-frame ones; the method was immunoSEQ multiplex PCR. Of roughly 32,000 clones in the sample, 82% are singletons; the top ten hold about a sixth. Looked up from germline, CDR1 is MDHEN and CDR2 is SYDVKM. The CDR3 has 16 amino acids. V was cut by 4 bases and J by 0 bases, with 12 bases left in between.

Sequenced here: CD4+ T cells sorted from PBMCs after approximately 20-hour stimulation, sampled from a patient who received antiretroviral therapy. V and J are TRBV28 and TRBJ1-4, with D perhaps TRBD1 (5 bases). This TCR was sampled from an adult woman with HIV who was CMV-seropositive. The CDR3 loop reads CASSSQGRTTNEKLFF. The CDR3 DNA is TGTGCCAGCAGTTCCCAGGGCAGAACAACTAATGAAAAACTGTTTTTT.